The entry below gives a single TCR beta chain sequence along with its context. Mouse names are used for the genes. Using immunoSEQ multiplex PCR, the repertoire was profiled, and TCRdb retains in-frame clones only, with some absent. The table lists more than 20,000 clones, roughly two thirds of them singletons. This entry belongs to a study of tissue T cells after allogeneic stem cell transplantation. The sequenced sample was spleen. This receptor was taken from a female BALB/c mouse in good health. As its MHC haplotype, the strain has H2-d.

The DNA read from the CDR3 is TGTGCCAGCAGACAGGGAGAGGCTGAGCAGTTC. This gives the protein CASRQGEAEQF. The whole CDR3 is CASRQGEAEQFF. The chain employs TRBV19 and TRBJ2-1; TRBD1 is a possible D gene (6 bases). The sequenced fragment ends 1 residue before the CDR3 boundary, so the rest is inferred from the germline J gene. The CDR3 runs 12 residues. Germline CDR1 reads FNHDT; CDR2 reads SITEND (reference sequence). V lost 5 bases and J lost 7, with 10 bases in between.